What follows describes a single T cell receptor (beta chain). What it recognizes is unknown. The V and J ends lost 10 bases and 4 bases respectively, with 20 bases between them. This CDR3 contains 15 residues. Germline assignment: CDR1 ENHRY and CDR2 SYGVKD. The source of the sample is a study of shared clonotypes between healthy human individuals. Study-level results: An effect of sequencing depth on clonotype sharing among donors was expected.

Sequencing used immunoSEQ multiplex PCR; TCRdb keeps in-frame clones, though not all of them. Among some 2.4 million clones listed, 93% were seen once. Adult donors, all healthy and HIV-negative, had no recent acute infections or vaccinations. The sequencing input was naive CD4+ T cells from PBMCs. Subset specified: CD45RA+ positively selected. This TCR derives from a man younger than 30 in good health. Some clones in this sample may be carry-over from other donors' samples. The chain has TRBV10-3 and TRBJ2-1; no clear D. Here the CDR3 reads CATGRVGPRYNEQFF. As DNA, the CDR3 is TGTGCCACCGGCAGAGTAGGGCCTAGGTACAATGAGCAGTTCTTC.